The 27 T cell receptor beta chains presented below share a single source sample, sequenced in a study of identical twins. TCRdb used MiXCR to reprocess the 5' RACE reads, holding one entry per CDR3 protein. The sample lists about 280,000 distinct CDR3 sequences; under 9.5% were seen once. The same sample was also used in a study of yellow fever vaccine responses in identical twins.

The sample comprised memory (CD45RO+) T cells sorted from blood. Receptors originate from a woman under 30 in good health.

This clonotype turned up a few times. This chain connects TRBV6-1 to TRBJ1-1; D is perhaps TRBD1 (5 bases). In germline, CDR1 is MNHNS, CDR2 SASEGT. V was shortened by 4 bases and J by 6 bases, with 12 bases between the two germline ends. This CDR3 comprises 13 residues. The CDR3 here is CASSAIRDSEAFF. The CDR3 DNA is TGTGCCAGCAGTGCGATTAGGGACTCTGAAGCTTTCTTT.

The chain recombines TRBV5-1 with TRBJ1-2, with TRBD1 matching 7 bases. The J segment lost 6 bases and the V segment lost 4 bases, leaving 6 bases of the junction unmatched. CDR3 length: 13 residues. Looked up from germline, CDR1 is SGHRS and CDR2 is YFSETQ. The CDR3 protein is CASSRAGTDGYTF. The DNA of the CDR3 is TGCGCCAGCAGCCGAGCCGGGACAGATGGCTACACCTTC.

This clonotype was recorded at least ten times. V gene TRBV5-1 combines with J gene TRBJ1-1; the D gene is possibly TRBD1 (6 bases). The CDR3 totals 16 residues. CDR1 and CDR2 (germline): SGHRS, YFSETQ. V gave up 3 bases and J gave up 2 bases, with 17 bases separating them. The CDR3 DNA follows: TGCGCCAGCAGCTCTATCACGGGGGCTATTAACACTGAAGCTTTCTTT. This gives the protein CASSSITGAINTEAFF.

This clonotype was detected many times. The rearrangement links TRBV20-1 to TRBJ1-5, with TRBD1 matching 9 bases. Germline lookup yields CDR1 DFQATT and CDR2 SNEGSKA (reference sequence). This CDR3 comprises 16 residues. Trimming took 1 base from V and 6 from J; bases not matched to a gene: 10. CDR3 loop: CSARAFTGGDGQPQHF. The CDR3 DNA reads TGCAGTGCTAGAGCTTTTACAGGGGGCGACGGTCAGCCCCAGCATTTT.

This rearrangement joins TRBV9 to TRBJ2-3; 8 bases are a match to TRBD2. Germline assignment: CDR1 SGDLS and CDR2 YYNGEE. The CDR3 is 15 residues long. Trimming cost V 1 base and J 4 bases; bases outside gene matches: 5. This CDR3 reads CASSVNGREADTQYF. CDR3 DNA: TGTGCCAGCAGCGTAAACGGGAGGGAGGCAGATACGCAGTATTTT.

This clonotype was seen a few times. The CDR3 protein is CASSRVGGSNTGELFF. CDR3 DNA: TGTGCCAGCAGCCGTGTGGGGGGATCGAACACCGGGGAGCTGTTTTTT. This sequence joins TRBV14 and TRBJ2-2, with a tentative D call TRBD2 (6 bases). Trimming took 4 bases from V and 0 from J, leaving 12 bases between them. The CDR3 is 16 amino acids. Germline V gives CDR1 SGHDN, CDR2 FVKESK.

The table lists this clonotype with many counts. The genes are TRBV12-3 or TRBV12-4 and TRBJ2-3; tentative D call: TRBD2 (6 bases). V lost 4 bases and J 0 bases, leaving 11 bases between the germline ends. CDR3 length: 15 amino acids. The CDR3 nucleotides are TGTGCCAGCAGTTGGGACTTACTCAGCACAGATACGCAGTATTTT. As protein: CASSWDLLSTDTQYF.

The table lists this clonotype with many counts. The V gene is TRBV11-2, the J gene TRBJ2-3, with a tentative D call TRBD2 (6 bases). The CDR3 has 15 residues. Trimming cost V 0 bases and J 4 bases, with 11 bases left between them. CDR1 SGHAT and CDR2 FQNNGV come from the germline V gene. Here the CDR3 reads CASSLERGGADTQYF. The CDR3 DNA sequence: TGTGCCAGCAGCTTAGAGCGGGGTGGGGCAGATACGCAGTATTTT.

The V gene is TRBV4-1, the J gene TRBJ2-5, with D maybe TRBD2 (5 bases). CDR1 MGHRA and CDR2 YSYEKL come from the germline V gene. V lost 4 bases and J 1 base, leaving 10 bases between the germline ends. The CDR3 contains 14 residues. CDR3 amino acids: CASSLGLFQETQYF. The CDR3, as DNA: TGCGCCAGCAGCCTCGGACTGTTCCAAGAGACCCAGTACTTC.

CDR3 bases: TGTGCCAGCTCCGCCTGGCGAGGGTGGAATGAGCAGTTCTTC. It translates to CASSAWRGWNEQFF. The V call is TRBV28, the J call TRBJ2-1; D is possibly TRBD2 (5 bases). CDR3 length equals 14 residues. CDR1 MDHEN and CDR2 SYDVKM come from the germline V gene. Trimming cost V 8 bases and J 7 bases, with 18 bases left between them.

The rearrangement joins TRBV29-1 to TRBJ1-1; D call uncertain. The germline V gene encodes CDR1 SQVTM and CDR2 ANQGSEA. The V and J ends lost 2 bases and 10 bases respectively, with 8 bases between them. CDR3 length: 10 amino acids. The CDR3 is CSVECFGAFF. The DNA for the CDR3 is TGCAGCGTTGAATGTTTCGGAGCTTTCTTT.

The V call is TRBV12-5, the J call TRBJ1-2, with D possibly TRBD1 on 6 matching bases. V lost 0 bases, J lost 7 bases, and 18 bases lay in between. The V gene's germline CDR1 is LGHNT and CDR2 FRNRAP. The length of the CDR3 is 16 residues. The CDR3 sequence: CASGLVRGARISGYTF. DNA for the CDR3: TGTGCTAGTGGTTTGGTACGGGGGGCGCGGATATCTGGCTACACCTTC.

For this clonotype: One base away lies a much larger clone, so this may be a sequencing read error. The gene calls are TRBV6-1 and TRBJ2-2; D not certain. CDR1 and CDR2 from the germline V gene are MNHNS and SASEGT. V lost 6 bases to trimming and J lost 3 bases, with 11 bases between them. The CDR3 length is 14 residues. The CDR3, as DNA: TGTGCCAGCAGCGAGGTGCCCGACACCGGGGAGCTGTTTTTT. It translates to CASSEVPDTGELFF.

The rearrangement links TRBV20-1 to TRBJ1-1; no clear D gene. This CDR3 has 12 residues. Germline V CDR1 and CDR2: DFQATT, SNEGSKA (reference sequence). V was trimmed by 8 bases and J by 1 base, leaving 11 bases between them. CDR3 nucleotides: TGCAGTTTTGGCCAGCCGAACACTGAAGCTTTCTTT. Translation gives CSFGQPNTEAFF.

On this clonotype: An end of the junction differs from the germline gene, which may be a read error. The chain has TRBV2 and TRBJ2-1, with D possibly matching TRBD1 (5 bases). The CDR3 extends over 14 amino acids. Per germline, CDR1 SNHLY and CDR2 FYNNEI. The CDR3 DNA reads as TGTGCCAGCAGTGAACAAGCAGGGTACAATGAGCAGCTCTTC. As protein: CASSEQAGYNEQLF. Drawing the rest from reference TRBV2 and TRBJ2-1, the complete variable domain is EPEVTQTPSHQVTQMGQEVILRCVPISNHLYFYWYRQILGQKVEFLVSFYNNEISEKSEIFDDQFSVERPDGSNFTLKIRSTKLEDSAMYFCASSEQAGYNEQLFGPGTRLTVL.

The rearrangement links TRBV5-1 to TRBJ1-6, with D maybe TRBD1 (6 bases). The germline V and J ends were trimmed by 4 bases and 5 bases, with 13 bases remaining between them. Germline CDR1 and CDR2: SGHRS and YFSETQ. The CDR3 covers 15 residues. CDR3 loop: CASSLTGTNNSPLHF. In DNA form, the CDR3 reads TGCGCCAGCAGCCTTACAGGGACGAATAATTCACCCCTCCACTTT.

There are a few counts of this clonotype. V gene TRBV2 combines with J gene TRBJ2-2, with D unclear. Germline CDR1 is SNHLY and CDR2 is FYNNEI. Trimming took 1 base from V and 7 from J, leaving 7 bases between them. This CDR3 comprises 13 residues. The chain's CDR3 is CASSEGHGGELFF. The CDR3 DNA reads TGTGCCAGCAGTGAAGGGCACGGCGGGGAGCTGTTTTTT.

V is TRBV11-2 and J is TRBJ2-7; 7 bases line up with TRBD1. Germline CDR1 reads SGHAT; CDR2 reads FQNNGV. The V and J ends lost 3 bases and 2 bases, in that order; junction bases with no gene match: 7. The CDR3 runs 15 residues. The CDR3 region is CASSFGQVGTYEQYV. The CDR3 coding sequence is TGTGCCAGCAGCTTTGGACAGGTTGGCACCTACGAGCAGTACGTC.

This clonotype occurred many times. The V call is TRBV6-1, the J call TRBJ1-2, with D perhaps TRBD1 (6 bases). The CDR3 covers 15 residues. Germline lookup yields CDR1 MNHNS and CDR2 SASEGT. The V end lost 6 bases, the J end lost 5 bases, and 19 bases lay between the germline ends. DNA of the CDR3: TGTGCCAGCAGCCCCATCCTACAGGGCTGGTATGGCTACACCTTC. The encoded protein is CASSPILQGWYGYTF.

In its sample, this clonotype was seen many times. This sequence joins TRBV4-1 and TRBJ1-2, with TRBD1 matching over 9 bases. J was trimmed by 3 bases and V by 6 bases; bases with no gene match: 17. This CDR3 has 18 amino acids. Germline values: CDR1 MGHRA, CDR2 YSYEKL. The CDR3 DNA reads TGCGCCAGCAGTTCCGGACAGGGGACTCTCATTCCTCACTATGGCTACACCTTC. As protein: CASSSGQGTLIPHYGYTF.

This clonotype was counted a few times. The chain carries TRBV20-1 and TRBJ2-1; D assignment may be TRBD1 or TRBD2 (6 bases each). The germline V gene has CDR1 DFQATT and CDR2 SNEGSKA (reference sequence). Deletions cut 6 bases from V and 9 bases from J, with 18 bases between. The CDR3 is 13 amino acids. CDR3 nucleotide sequence: TGCAGTGCCCCAGGACAAACGGGGGCTGAGCAGTTCTTC. Translating it yields CSAPGQTGAEQFF.

This clonotype has at least ten counts. This rearrangement joins TRBV6-1 to TRBJ2-7; the D is unclear. The CDR3 sequence is 14 residues long. V was shortened by 1 base and J by 2 bases, with 9 bases between the two germline ends. Germline V CDR1 and CDR2: MNHNS, SASEGT. CDR3 sequence: CASSEVYGPYEQYV. The CDR3 DNA sequence: TGTGCCAGCAGTGAAGTGTACGGACCCTACGAGCAGTACGTC.

This chain connects TRBV3-1 to TRBJ2-5, with a weak D call TRBD2 (5 bases). V dropped 10 bases and J dropped 4 bases, with 22 bases sitting between them. Germline loops: CDR1 LGHDT, CDR2 YNNKEL (reference sequence). The CDR3 runs 15 residues. The DNA for the CDR3 is TGTGCCACCTGCCAATCGGGGAGCGAACGAGAGACCCAGTACTTC. Amino acids: CATCQSGSERETQYF.

The chain employs TRBV6-1 and TRBJ2-7; D unclear. V was clipped by 7 bases and J by 0 bases, with 10 bases between them. The CDR3 has 13 amino acids. Germline V gene sequence: CDR1 MNHNS, CDR2 SASEGT. This CDR3 reads CASTPENSYEQYF. The CDR3 DNA follows: TGTGCCAGCACCCCCGAGAACTCCTACGAGCAGTACTTC.

J is TRBJ2-3 and V is TRBV3-1, with TRBD2 matching over 9 bases. J was trimmed by 2 bases and V by 1 base; bases with no gene match: 10. Germline V gene data show CDR1 as LGHDT and CDR2 as YNNKEL (reference sequence). The CDR3 sequence is 18 residues long. The CDR3 here is CASSQGGRAGGITDTQYF. CDR3 DNA: TGTGCCAGCAGCCAAGGAGGCCGGGCGGGGGGGATCACAGATACGCAGTATTTT.

CDR3 sequence (DNA): TGCAGTGCTAGTTTGAGGGAGCGTGGCGGGAGGGATGAGCAGTTCTTC. Its translation: CSASLRERGGRDEQFF. V and J are TRBV20-1 and TRBJ2-1; 9 bases line up with TRBD2. The V segment lost 3 bases and the J segment 8 bases; nucleotides outside the gene matches: 14. Germline CDR1 DFQATT, CDR2 SNEGSKA (reference sequence). The CDR3 runs 16 residues.

A word on this clonotype: A much larger clone sits a single nucleotide away, making a read error possible. The J gene is TRBJ2-2, the V gene TRBV11-2; D remains unclear. This CDR3 contains 14 residues. The germline gives CDR1 SGHAT, CDR2 FQNNGV. Trimming left V 6 bases short and J 10 bases short, with 18 bases between. This chain's CDR3 is CASRSPRGSAELFF. The CDR3 DNA follows: TGTGCCAGCAGATCCCCTCGTGGTTCCGCGGAGCTGTTTTTT.